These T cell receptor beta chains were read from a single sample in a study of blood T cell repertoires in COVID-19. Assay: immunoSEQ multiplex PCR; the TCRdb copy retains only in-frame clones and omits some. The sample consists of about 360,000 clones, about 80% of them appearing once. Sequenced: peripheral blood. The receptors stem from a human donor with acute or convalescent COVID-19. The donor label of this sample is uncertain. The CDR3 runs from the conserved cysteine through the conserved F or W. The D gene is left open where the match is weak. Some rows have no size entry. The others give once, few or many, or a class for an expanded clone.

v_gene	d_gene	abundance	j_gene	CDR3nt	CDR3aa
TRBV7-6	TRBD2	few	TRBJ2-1	TGTGCCAGCAGCTTAGGGATAGCGGGAGGGTCCAATGAGCAGTTCTTC	CASSLGIAGGSNEQFF
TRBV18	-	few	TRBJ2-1	TGTGCCAGCTCACCACAAACAGTCAGATACAATGAGCAGTTCTTC	CASSPQTVRYNEQFF
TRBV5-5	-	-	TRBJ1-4	TGTGCCAGCAGCTTGGGACATGCAACTAATGAAAAACTGTTTTTT	CASSLGHATNEKLFF
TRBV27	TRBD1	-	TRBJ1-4	TGTGCCAGCAGCCAGGACAGGGGGAAGAAACTGTTTTTT	CASSQDRGKKLFF
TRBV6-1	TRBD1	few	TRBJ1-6	TGTGCCAGCAGTGAAGCGGGGCTCTATTGGGACAGACCTAATTCACCCCTCCACTTT	CASSEAGLYWDRPNSPLHF
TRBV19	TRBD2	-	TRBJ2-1	TGTGCCAGTAGTGGAGGGACTAGCGGGACCAATGAGCAGTTCTTC	CASSGGTSGTNEQFF
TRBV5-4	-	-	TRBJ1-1	TGTGCCAGCAGCCCGGGAAGACGGGGGTTTGACACTGAAGCTTTCTTT	CASSPGRRGFDTEAFF
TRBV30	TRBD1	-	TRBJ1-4	TGTGCCTGGAGTTTATCACAGGGGGTCGTAACTAATGAAAAACTGTTTTTT	CAWSLSQGVVTNEKLFF
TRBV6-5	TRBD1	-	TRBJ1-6	TGTGCCAGCAAGCATGGCGGGACAGGGGTTTCACCCCTCCACTTT	CASKHGGTGVSPLHF
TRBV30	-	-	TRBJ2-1	TGTGCCTGGAGTCGCCTAGCGGAGGGGGGGGAGCAGTTCTTC	CAWSRLAEGGEQFF
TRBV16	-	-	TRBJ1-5	TGTGCCAGCAGCCAAAGAGGGGGTTACAATCAGCCCCAGCATTTT	CASSQRGGYNQPQHF
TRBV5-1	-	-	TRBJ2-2	TGCGCCAGCAGCTTGGTTACGGGAGAGGTCACCGGGGAGCTGTTTTTT	CASSLVTGEVTGELFF
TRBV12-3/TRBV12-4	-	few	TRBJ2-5	TGTGCCAGCAGTTTCTCGGAGACCCAGTACTTC	CASSFSETQYF
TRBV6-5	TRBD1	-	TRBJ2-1	TGTGCCAGCAGTTCCACAGGGGATTCCTACAATGAGCAGTTCTTC	CASSSTGDSYNEQFF
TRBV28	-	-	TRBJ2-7	TGTGCCAGCAGTTCCGGGATACACGAGCAGTACTTC	CASSSGIHEQYF
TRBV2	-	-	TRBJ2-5	TGTGCCAGCAGCCCTGAGAGGGAGCAGACCCAGTACTTC	CASSPEREQTQYF
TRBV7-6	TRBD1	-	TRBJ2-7	TGTGCCAGCAGCCTTCAGACAGGGGGCCTAGTGTACGAGCAGTACTTC	CASSLQTGGLVYEQYF
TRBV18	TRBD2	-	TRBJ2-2	TGTGCCAGCTCAAGACGGGAGGCCGGGGAGCTGTTTTTT	CASSRREAGELFF
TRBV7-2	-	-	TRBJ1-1	TGTGCCAGCAGCTTGGATATGGGTGGGCTGGGGAACACTGAAGCTTTCTTT	CASSLDMGGLGNTEAFF
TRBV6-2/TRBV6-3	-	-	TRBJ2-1	TGTGCCAGCAGTTACTCGAATTCGATTCGTGAGTGGGGGGCCTACAATGAGCAGTTCTTC	CASSYSNSIREWGAYNEQFF
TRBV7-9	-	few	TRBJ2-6	TGTGCCAGCAGCATTGAAGGGACAACCAAATCTGGGGCCAACGTCCTGACTTTC	CASSIEGTTKSGANVLTF
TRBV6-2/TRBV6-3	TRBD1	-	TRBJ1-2	TGTGCCAGCAGTAACAACAGGGGAGGCTATGGCTACACCTTC	CASSNNRGGYGYTF
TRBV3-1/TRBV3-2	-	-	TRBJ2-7	TGTGCCAGCAGCCAAGGCCCCCCCTTGCGTACCTACGAGCAGTACTTC	CASSQGPPLRTYEQYF
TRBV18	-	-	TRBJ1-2	TGTGCCAGCTCACCACCTGAGACAGCCTATGGCTACACCTTC	CASSPPETAYGYTF
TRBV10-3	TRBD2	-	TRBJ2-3	TGTGCCACCCAGGCTGGAGAAGCGGGAGGCACAGATACGCAGTATTTT	CATQAGEAGGTDTQYF
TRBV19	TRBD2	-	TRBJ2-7	TGTGCCAGTAGTTCACCGGGACTAGCGGGAGGCTCGTCCTTC	CASSSPGLAGGSSF
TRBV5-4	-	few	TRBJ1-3	TGTGCCAGCAGCATCGAACAGGCTGCTGGAAACACCATATATTTT	CASSIEQAAGNTIYF
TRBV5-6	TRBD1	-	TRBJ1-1	TGTGCCAGCAGCTCGGGACAGGGGTTAGAAGCTTTCTTT	CASSSGQGLEAFF
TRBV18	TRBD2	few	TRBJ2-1	TGTGCCAGCTCAAAAGATAAGCGGGAGGGCCTTATACAGTTCTTC	CASSKDKREGLIQFF
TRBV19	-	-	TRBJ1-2	TGTGCCAGTTCGTTACAGGAGTACTACTATGGCTACACCTTC	CASSLQEYYYGYTF
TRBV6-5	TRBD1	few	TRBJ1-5	TGTGCCACCGGACAGGGACGTAATCAGCCCCAGCATTTT	CATGQGRNQPQHF
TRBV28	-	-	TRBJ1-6	TGTGCCAGCAGTTCACAGGGTTCGGCCGTCAATTCACCCCTCCACTTT	CASSSQGSAVNSPLHF
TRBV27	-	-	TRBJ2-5	TGTGCCAGCAGTTGGGGGCCTGGAAGGACCCAGTACTTC	CASSWGPGRTQYF
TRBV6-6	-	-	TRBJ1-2	TGTGCCAGCAGTTCGAGGGGCGGGGATGGCTACACCTTC	CASSSRGGDGYTF
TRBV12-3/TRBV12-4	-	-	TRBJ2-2	TGTGCCAGCCTCCTCTCCGGGGAGCTGTTTTTT	CASLLSGELFF
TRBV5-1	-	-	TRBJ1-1	TGCGCCAGCAGTATACAGGGCAACACTGAAGCTTTCTTT	CASSIQGNTEAFF
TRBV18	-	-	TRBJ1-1	TGTGCCAGCTCACCATATGAGACAGGATCTGAAGCTTTCTTT	CASSPYETGSEAFF
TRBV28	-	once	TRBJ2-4	TGTGCCAGCAGTTTGGCGGGACCGATGACCACCAAAAACATTCAGTACTTC	CASSLAGPMTTKNIQYF
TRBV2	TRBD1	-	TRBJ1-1	TGTGCCAGCAGGACAGGGGGCCACGGCACTGAAGCTTTCTTT	CASRTGGHGTEAFF
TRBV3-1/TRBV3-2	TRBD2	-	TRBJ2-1	TGTGCCAGCAGCAGTCGAGGGGCGCGGGGGGAGCAGTTCTTC	CASSSRGARGEQFF
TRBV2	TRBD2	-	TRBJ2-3	TGTGCCAGCAGTACAAGGGCCGTGGGCGGGGGGGTCACAGATACGCAGTATTTT	CASSTRAVGGGVTDTQYF
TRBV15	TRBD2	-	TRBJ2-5	TGTGCCACCAGCACACCCCGGAGGGGACGGGAGGGCCGCGAGACCCAGTACTTC	CATSTPRRGREGRETQYF
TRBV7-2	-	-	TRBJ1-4	TGTGCCAGCAGCCCACAGGGATATGAAAAACTGTTTTTT	CASSPQGYEKLFF
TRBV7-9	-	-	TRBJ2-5	TGTGCCAGCAGTATTTTGCAAGAGACCCAGTACTTC	CASSILQETQYF
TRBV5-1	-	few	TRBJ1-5	TGCGCCAGCAGCTTGGGTGGGGGCCTCAATCAGCCCCAGCATTTT	CASSLGGGLNQPQHF
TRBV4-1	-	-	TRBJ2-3	TGCGCCAGCAGCCAAGAGGGCCAGGGTGGTATAGATACGCAGTATTTT	CASSQEGQGGIDTQYF
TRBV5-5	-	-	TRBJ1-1	TGTGCCAGCAGCTCATACCTTAGCGGGTCAGGTGTGACCACTGAAGCTTTCTTT	CASSSYLSGSGVTTEAFF
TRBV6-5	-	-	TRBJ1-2	TGTGCCAGCAGTTACGCAGGTGTTAACTATGGCTACACCTTC	CASSYAGVNYGYTF
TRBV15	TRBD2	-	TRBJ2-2	TGTGCCACCAGCAAAGAGATACGGGTTCTAGCGGGAAGTGCCGGGGAGCTGTTTTTT	CATSKEIRVLAGSAGELFF
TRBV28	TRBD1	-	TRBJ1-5	TGTGCCAGCAGTTCCCACGGACAGGGTAGCAATCAGCCCCAGCATTTT	CASSSHGQGSNQPQHF